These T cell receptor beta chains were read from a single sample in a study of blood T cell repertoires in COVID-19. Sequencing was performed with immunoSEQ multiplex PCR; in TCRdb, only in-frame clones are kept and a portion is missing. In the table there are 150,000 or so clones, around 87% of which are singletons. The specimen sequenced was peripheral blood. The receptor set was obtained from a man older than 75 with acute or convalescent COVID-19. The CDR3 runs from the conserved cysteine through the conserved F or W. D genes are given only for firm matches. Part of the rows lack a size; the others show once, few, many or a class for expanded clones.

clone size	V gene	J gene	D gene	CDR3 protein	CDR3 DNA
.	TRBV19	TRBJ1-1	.	CASSIFGGTDTEAFF	TGTGCCAGTAGTATTTTCGGGGGTACAGACACTGAAGCTTTCTTT
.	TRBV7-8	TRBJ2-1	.	CASSLGRGNNEQFF	TGTGCCAGCAGCTTAGGTCGGGGGAACAATGAGCAGTTCTTC
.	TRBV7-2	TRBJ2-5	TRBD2	CASSLVAGVYETQYF	TGTGCCAGCAGCTTAGTAGCGGGGGTTTATGAGACCCAGTACTTC
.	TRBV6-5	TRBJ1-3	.	CASSYSTGSGNTIYF	TGTGCCAGCAGTTACTCCACGGGCTCTGGAAACACCATATATTTT
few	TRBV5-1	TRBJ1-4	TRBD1	CASSFGQGREKLFF	TGCGCCAGCAGCTTCGGACAGGGGAGGGAAAAACTGTTTTTT
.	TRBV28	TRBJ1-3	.	CASSLLAISGNTIYF	TGTGCCAGCAGTTTATTAGCCATCTCTGGAAACACCATATATTTT
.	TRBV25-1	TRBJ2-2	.	CASRGQNTGELFF	TGTGCCAGCAGGGGACAGAACACCGGGGAGCTGTTTTTT
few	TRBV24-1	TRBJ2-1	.	CATSVLTEQFF	TGTGCCACCAGTGTTTTAACAGAGCAGTTCTTC
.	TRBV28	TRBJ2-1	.	CASNVEVYNEQFF	TGTGCCAGTAATGTAGAGGTATACAATGAGCAGTTCTTC
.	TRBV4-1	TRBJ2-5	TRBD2	CASSRRGGLQETQYF	TGCGCCAGCAGCCGCCGCGGGGGTCTGCAAGAGACCCAGTACTTC
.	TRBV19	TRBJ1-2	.	CASSIQVLANYGYTF	TGTGCCAGTAGTATACAGGTGCTTGCTAACTATGGCTACACCTTC
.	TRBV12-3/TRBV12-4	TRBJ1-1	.	CASTSPAVGAFF	TGTGCCAGCACCAGTCCAGCGGTGGGAGCTTTCTTT
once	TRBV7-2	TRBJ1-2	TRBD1	CASSILTGYGYTF	TGTGCCAGCAGCATCCTGACAGGGTATGGCTACACCTTC
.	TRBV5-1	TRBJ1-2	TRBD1	CASSPSRTGNYGYTF	TGCGCCAGCAGCCCCAGCCGGACAGGGAACTATGGCTACACCTTC
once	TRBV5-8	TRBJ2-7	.	CASSIHRRVDEQYF	TGTGCCAGCAGTATTCACCGACGGGTAGACGAGCAGTACTTC
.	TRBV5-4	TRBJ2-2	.	CASSLGGGRNTGELFF	TGTGCCAGCAGCTTGGGAGGGGGACGGAACACCGGGGAGCTGTTTTTT
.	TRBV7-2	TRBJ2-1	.	CASSLVAPSDKYNEQFF	TGTGCCAGCAGCTTAGTGGCCCCGTCGGACAAGTACAATGAGCAGTTCTTC
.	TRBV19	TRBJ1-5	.	CASSTTVYSNQPQHF	TGTGCCAGTAGTACGACAGTATATAGCAATCAGCCCCAGCATTTT
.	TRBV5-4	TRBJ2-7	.	CASSPVGAYEQYF	TGTGCCAGCAGCCCCGTCGGGGCCTACGAGCAGTACTTC
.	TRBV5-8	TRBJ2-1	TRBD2	CASSPGAGRSYNEQFF	TGTGCCAGCAGCCCCGGAGCGGGAAGGTCGTACAATGAGCAGTTCTTC